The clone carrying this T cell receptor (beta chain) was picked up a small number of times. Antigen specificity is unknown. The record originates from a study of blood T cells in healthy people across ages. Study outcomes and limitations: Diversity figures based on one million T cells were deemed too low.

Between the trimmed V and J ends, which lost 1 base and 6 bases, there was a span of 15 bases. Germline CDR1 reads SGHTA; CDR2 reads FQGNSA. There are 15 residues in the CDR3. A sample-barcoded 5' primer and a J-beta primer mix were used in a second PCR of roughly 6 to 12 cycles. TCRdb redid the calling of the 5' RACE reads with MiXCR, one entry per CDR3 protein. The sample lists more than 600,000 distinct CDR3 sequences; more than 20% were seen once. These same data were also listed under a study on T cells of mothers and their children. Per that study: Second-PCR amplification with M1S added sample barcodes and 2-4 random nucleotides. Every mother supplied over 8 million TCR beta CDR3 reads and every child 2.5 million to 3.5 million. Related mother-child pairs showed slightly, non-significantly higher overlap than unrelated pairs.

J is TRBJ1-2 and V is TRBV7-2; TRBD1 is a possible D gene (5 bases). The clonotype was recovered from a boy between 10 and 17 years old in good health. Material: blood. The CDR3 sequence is CASSLDALGGNGYTF. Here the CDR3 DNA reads TGTGCCAGCAGCTTAGACGCCCTCGGGGGTAATGGCTACACCTTC.